The 13 T cell receptor beta chains given below trace back to one sample, sequenced in a study of CD8 T cells in Susac syndrome. Random hexamers were used to reverse transcribe the RNA input (about 0.45 to 1 ug). One entry per CDR3 protein results from TCRdb running MiXCR on the immunoSEQ multiplex PCR reads. This sample yields hundreds of thousands of distinct CDR3 sequences, of which around 85% are seen a single time; around 0.12% belongs to the top ten. Sequenced input: CD8+ T cells from PBMCs. All receptors derive from a human donor with multiple sclerosis.

The genes are TRBV3-1 and TRBJ2-3; 10 nucleotides line up with TRBD2. CDR1 is LGHDT and CDR2 is YNNKEL in the germline V gene (reference sequence). This CDR3 is built from 16 residues. The junction had 10 bases not matched to a gene; V was cut back by 4 bases and J by 6 bases. The CDR3 DNA reads TGTGCCAGCAGCCCAAATAGTGAACTAGCGGGGGATACGCAGTATTTT. Amino acid sequence: CASSPNSELAGDTQYF.

The V and J genes are TRBV15 and TRBJ2-1; D possibly corresponds to TRBD2 (5 bases). The germline gives CDR1 LNHNV, CDR2 YYDKDF (reference sequence). The CDR3 covers 14 residues. Trimming removed 5 bases from V and 9 bases from J, with 17 bases in between. CDR3: CATSPRTLTSEQFF. Here the CDR3 DNA reads TGTGCCACCAGCCCCAGGACTCTAACAAGTGAGCAGTTCTTC. The full variable domain, with the rest looked up from reference TRBV15 and TRBJ2-1, is DAMVIQNPRYQVTQFGKPVTLSCSQTLNHNVMYWYQQKSSQAPKLLFHYYDKDFNNEADTPDNFQSRRPNTSFCFLDIRSPGLGDTAMYLCATSPRTLTSEQFFGPGTRLTVL.

The chain recombines TRBV10-2 with TRBJ2-3; no definite D call. The CDR3 totals 11 residues. Germline V lookup: CDR1 WSHSY, CDR2 SAAADI. The V gene lost 7 bases and the J gene lost 7 bases, with 9 bases spanning the gap. The CDR3 DNA reads TGCGCCAGCACCCTTTCGAATACGCAGTATTTT. Protein: CASTLSNTQYF.

The rearrangement links TRBV5-1 to TRBJ1-1; tentative D call: TRBD1 (6 bases). V was pared by 1 base and J by 1 base, with 20 bases between. CDR1 and CDR2 (germline): SGHRS, YFSETQ. The length of the CDR3 is 18 residues. Here the CDR3 reads CASSLTPTVQGGNTEAFF. The CDR3 bases are TGCGCCAGCAGCTTGACACCTACCGTACAAGGGGGGAACACTGAAGCTTTCTTT.

The chain combines TRBV6-1 with TRBJ2-4; 12 bases map to TRBD2. The CDR3 spans 15 residues. J was trimmed by 12 bases and V by 6 bases; bases with no gene match: 12. CDR1 is MNHNS and CDR2 is SASEGT in the germline V gene. The CDR3 protein is CASRKLAGGRWYQYF. CDR3 in DNA: TGTGCCAGCAGGAAACTAGCGGGGGGCCGTTGGTATCAGTACTTC.

V gene TRBV19 combines with J gene TRBJ1-6; possibly TRBD1 for D (6 bases). The CDR3 contains 14 residues. Germline-derived CDR1 and CDR2 are LNHDA and SQIVND (reference sequence). Trimming took 0 bases from V and 11 from J, leaving 11 bases between them. The CDR3 region has the DNA TGTGCCAGTAGTATAGACCTTCAGGGGACACCCCTCCACTTT. Translating it yields CASSIDLQGTPLHF. The full variable domain, its missing parts supplied by reference TRBV19 and TRBJ1-6, is DGGITQSPKYLFRKEGQNVTLSCEQNLNHDAMYWYRQDPGQGLRLIYYSQIVNDFQKGDIAEGYSVSREKKESFPLTVTSAQKNPTAFYLCASSIDLQGTPLHFGNGTRLTVT.

The CDR3 here is CASSLPREPYEQYF. Here the CDR3 DNA reads TGTGCCAGCAGTTTACCCAGGGAGCCCTACGAGCAGTACTTC. The chain uses TRBV12-3 or TRBV12-4 and TRBJ2-7; the D call may be TRBD1 or TRBD2 (5 bases each). There are 14 residues in the CDR3. V gave up 2 bases and J gave up 2 bases, with 10 bases separating them.

This clonotype was seen just once. The V call is TRBV7-8, the J call TRBJ2-3; TRBD2 matches 7 bases. CDR1 SGHVS and CDR2 FQNEAQ come from the germline V gene. There are 15 residues in the CDR3. J gave up 0 bases and V 7 bases, and 7 bases lay outside the gene matches. CDR3 bases: TGTGCCAGCAACCAATGGGAGGGAAGCACAGATACGCAGTATTTT. Its protein is CASNQWEGSTDTQYF.

The CDR3: CATAGAEQETQYF. In DNA form, the CDR3 reads TGTGCCACCGCGGGAGCGGAACAAGAGACCCAGTACTTC. The chain employs TRBV10-3 and TRBJ2-5, with 7 bases lining up with TRBD2. This CDR3 has 13 amino acids. V shed 10 bases, J shed 2 bases, and the junction held 7 bases outside the gene matches. Germline CDR1 and CDR2: ENHRY and SYGVKD.

This clonotype was observed a single time. This chain connects TRBV4-1 to TRBJ2-1, with 7 bases lining up with TRBD1. V lost 3 bases and J lost 7; bases outside the gene matches: 3. The CDR3 spans 13 residues. Germline V gives CDR1 MGHRA, CDR2 YSYEKL. The CDR3 nucleotides read TGCGCCAGCAGCCATACAGGGGCTAATGAGCAGTTCTTC. This sequence encodes CASSHTGANEQFF.

This chain links TRBV5-5 with TRBJ1-1, with a tentative D call TRBD1 (6 bases). Trimming stripped 4 bases from V and 4 bases from J, with 11 bases between. The CDR3 sequence is 13 residues long. Germline CDR1 and CDR2: SGHKS and YYEKEE (reference sequence). This CDR3 reads CASSPQGVTEAFF. The CDR3 coding sequence is TGTGCCAGCAGCCCACAGGGAGTCACTGAAGCTTTCTTT.

This clonotype was counted a single time. CDR3 sequence reads: CASSLIDSVDSNYGYTF. CDR3 DNA sequence: TGTGCCAGCAGCTTGATAGATTCGGTGGACAGTAACTATGGCTACACCTTC. The chain combines TRBV5-5 with TRBJ1-2, with D maybe TRBD1 (6 bases). V was shortened by 1 base and J by 1 base, with 17 bases between the two germline ends. Germline V gene data show CDR1 as SGHKS and CDR2 as YYEKEE (reference sequence). The CDR3 runs to 17 residues.

This clonotype has only one observation. The chain couples TRBV27 to TRBJ2-7; 9 nucleotides match TRBD2. Germline V CDR1 and CDR2: MNHEY, SMNVEV (reference sequence). The CDR3 runs to 15 residues. J was trimmed by 0 bases and V by 7 bases; bases with no gene match: 7. CDR3 sequence: CASIGLAGSSYEQYF. CDR3 bases: TGTGCCAGCATAGGCCTAGCGGGAAGCTCCTACGAGCAGTACTTC.